This T cell receptor (beta chain) was found in a study of beta chain features in type 1 diabetes (dated by TCRdb to the late 2010s). For context, the study as a whole: Mean age, gender distribution, total cell number and subset yield were not different between patients and healthy donors. The study compared TCRB repertoires of sorted circulating CD4+ T cell subsets between recently diagnosed type 1 diabetes patients and matched healthy donors. Regulatory and stem cell-like memory subsets were isolated from only 8 patients and roughly eight healthy donors, whereas naive and central memory subsets came from all 30 or so donors. A total of 85 million to 140 million sorted cells were examined across all samples, and a strong correlation was observed between cell number per subset and RNA yield. General conclusions and limits of the study: Type 1 diabetes patients showed a moderate but significant shortening of TCRB CDR3 length in all four CD4+ subsets. Because cDNA was sequenced instead of genomic DNA, activated cells with high expression could be over-represented, although the groups did not differ in activation or CD3 levels. Shorter templates might have been favored by PCR, but patient and control samples were amplified and corrected together, so both groups would have been affected equally by any skew. Naive, central memory and regulatory TCRB repertoires appeared more similar among patients than among healthy donors. At VDJ recombination sites, type 1 diabetes patients had fewer insertions and more deleted nucleotides, which implies abnormalities in thymic rearrangement. Because small numbers of individuals were included in the HLA sub-analyses, any influence of HLA type on TCRB rearrangement was left unresolved.

Each donor gave one peripheral blood draw, averaging around 120 mL, which was collected into heparinised tubes. A BD FACSAria II was used to sort naive, central memory, regulatory and stem cell-like memory CD4+ T cells with a panel that included CD45RO, CCR7, CD25, CD127, CD95 and CD27. All sorted populations exceeded 95% purity. PBMCs were separated immediately by Lymphoprep density gradient centrifugation and were stained directly, without being cultured. Samples were stained and sorted in pairs, with one healthy donor and one patient per experiment, so that batch effects were minimized. The entire isolated RNA was reverse transcribed using the High Capacity cDNA Reverse Transcription Kit, and thus expressed TCRB transcripts were sequenced. Deep immunoSEQ sequencing was performed on naive, central memory and regulatory T cell samples, with an average of roughly 3.6 million total reads per sample. Sorted cells were lysed in RLT buffer, and RNA was extracted using DNase-treated RNeasy Micro or Mini kits according to cell number. Each cell subset was processed on its own to prevent cross-contamination, while patient and healthy donor samples were processed together. Using the immunoSEQ multiplex PCR, TCRB sequences were amplified from cDNA into 87-bp fragments spanning the CDR3 region. The amplicons were sequenced using the Illumina HiSeq platform. The authors' analysis ran thus. PCR bias was corrected computationally using synthetic template baselines, and reads within Hamming distance 2 were collapsed, with unmergeable singletons discarded. Reads were aligned to IMGT to assign V, D and J genes, CDR3 length, and insertions or deletions at six rearrangement sites. Within each subset, clonotype counts were normalized to sorted cell number, after which true diversity and Gini coefficients were computed with the tcR R package. The overlap coefficient, calculated on TCRB nucleotide sequences, was used to quantify repertoire sharing. TCRdb mirrors the immuneACCESS table, restricted to in-frame sequences. Some clones are absent from its copies; in checked studies, under half trace to an unresolved V gene, and the reason for the others is unknown. V, J and clone size were drawn from that table, and D and trimming were deduced from the DNA. In this sample the table shows roughly 180,000 clones, around 8% of which occur a single time. Jointly, the top ten make up about 0.9% of the sample.

As encoded in the germline V gene, CDR1 is SGHTA while CDR2 is FQGNSA. At the junction V is shortened by 3 bases and J by 1 base, with 13 bases in between. Its CDR3 holds 15 amino acids, cysteine through phenylalanine. Just CDR3 DNA is preserved here, 45 bases in frame from base 1. Of note for this clone: Its antigen specificity is not known. No much larger clone is present one base from it, and per-base qualities are unavailable.

The rearranged chain carries TRBV7-2 and TRBJ2-7, and the D gene may be TRBD1, 6 bases matching. This sequence originates from a woman between 35 and 50 years old with type 1 diabetes. The sample consisted of central memory CD4+ T cells from blood. The bases read TGTGCCAGCAGCTTTAAGGGGGATCCGTCCTACGAGCAGTACTTC. Translated, this gives CASSFKGDPSYEQYF.